Listed below are T cell receptor beta chains from one sample, sequenced in a study of shared clonotypes between healthy human individuals. Data came from immunoSEQ multiplex PCR; TCRdb stores just in-frame clones and leaves some out. The sample holds some 690,000 clones, 90% seen once. The sample was memory CD8+ T cells from PBMCs. The receptors shown here come from a young man in good health. Some clones in this sample may be carry-over from other donors' samples. CDR3s include the opening cysteine and the closing phenylalanine or tryptophan. The D gene is left open where the match is weak. Expanded clones get a size class; other rows say once, few or many, or leave the size out.

>TRBV29-1|TRBJ2-7|NA|NA
TGCAGCGTTGTTGGAGATACTTTCACCTACGAGCAGTACTTC
CSVVGDTFTYEQYF
>TRBV19|TRBJ2-7|NA|NA
TGTGCCAGTAGACGGACATCCATAGACGAGCAGTACTTC
CASRRTSIDEQYF
>TRBV9|TRBJ2-5|NA|TRBD2
TGTGCCAGCAGCGGTGGTAGGGCGGGACTACAAGAGACCCAGTACTTC
CASSGGRAGLQETQYF
>TRBV7-6|TRBJ2-7|NA|NA
TGTGCCAGCAGCCCCACGGACTCCCACGAGCAGTACTTC
CASSPTDSHEQYF
>TRBV7-6|TRBJ2-7|NA|NA
TGTGCCAGCAGCGGCCAGGGCGAGCAGTACTTC
CASSGQGEQYF
>TRBV7-9|TRBJ2-5|few|NA
TGTGCCAGCAGCGAACAGGGATCCCAAGAGACCCAGTACTTC
CASSEQGSQETQYF
>TRBV7-9|TRBJ2-2|NA|NA
TGTGCCAGCAGCCCTAGCACAACCGGGGAGCTGTTTTTT
CASSPSTTGELFF
>TRBV27|TRBJ2-3|NA|TRBD2
TGTGCCAGCCTCCCAAGTGGGCTAGCGGGAGACGACACAGATACGCAGTATTTT
CASLPSGLAGDDTDTQYF
>TRBV5-4|TRBJ2-3|NA|TRBD2
TGTGCCAGCAGCTCCGGACTAGCGGGAGCATACACAGATACGCAGTATTTT
CASSSGLAGAYTDTQYF
>TRBV7-9|TRBJ2-7|NA|NA
TGTGCCAGCAGCTACGAGATCTACGAGCAGTACTTC
CASSYEIYEQYF
>TRBV6-5|TRBJ1-2|NA|NA
TGTGCCAGCACCGCGGCCGGACATACCGCCTCGGGGACCTTC
CASTAAGHTASGTF
>TRBV5-1|TRBJ2-1|NA|NA
TGCGCCAGCAGCTTGATGGTAGGCCGAGAGCAGTTCTTC
CASSLMVGREQFF
>TRBV28|TRBJ2-7|NA|NA
TGTGCCAGCAGTTTCGGTCCAATCCCGTCCTACGAGCAGTACTTC
CASSFGPIPSYEQYF
>TRBV13|TRBJ2-7|NA|NA
TGTGCCAGCAGTTTAACCCCGGGGTCCGGCGAGCAGTACTTC
CASSLTPGSGEQYF
>TRBV5-1|TRBJ2-7|NA|NA
TGCGCCAGCAGCTTGGAGTACAACTCCTACGAGCAGTACTTC
CASSLEYNSYEQYF
>TRBV4-1|TRBJ2-1|NA|NA
TGCGCCAGCAGCCAAATACCGGCAGGGGAGGATGAGCAGTTCTTC
CASSQIPAGEDEQFF
>TRBV6-1|TRBJ2-7|NA|NA
TGTGCCAGCAGTATCTTGACACTCACCTACGAGCAGTACTTC
CASSILTLTYEQYF
>TRBV2|TRBJ2-1|NA|TRBD2
TGTGCCAACGAAGCGGGAGCAAGGAATGAGCAGTTCTTC
CANEAGARNEQFF
>TRBV5-6|TRBJ2-3|NA|TRBD2
TGTGCCAGCAGCTCGTTTCTGGGAGGGCACACAGATACGCAGTATTTT
CASSSFLGGHTDTQYF
>TRBV7-9|TRBJ2-2|once|NA
TGTGCCAGCACAAGAGGAGGGGGCAGTCCTTACACCGGGGAGCTGTTTTTT
CASTRGGGSPYTGELFF
>TRBV2|TRBJ2-5|few|TRBD2
TGTGCCAGCAGTGATTTGAGACTAGCGGGAGCCGAGACCCAGTACTTC
CASSDLRLAGAETQYF
>TRBV6-5|TRBJ1-1|NA|TRBD1
TGTGCCAGCAGTTACACGGACAGGGGGACTGAAGCTTTCTTT
CASSYTDRGTEAFF
>TRBV15|TRBJ2-2|NA|TRBD1
TGTGCCACCAGCAGAAAAGGACAGGGTACCCGATATGGCACCGGGGAGCTGTTTTTT
CATSRKGQGTRYGTGELFF
>TRBV5-1|TRBJ2-1|NA|NA
TGCGCCAGCAGCTTGCAGCTAGCAGCTGACAATGAGCAGTTCTTC
CASSLQLAADNEQFF
>TRBV6-5|TRBJ2-6|many|NA
TGTGCCAGCAGTTACTCGAGCTCTGGGGCCAACGTCCTGACTTTC
CASSYSSSGANVLTF
>TRBV7-9|TRBJ1-5|NA|NA
TGTGCCAGCAGCTGGGACCCCGGCCGGCCCCAGCATTTT
CASSWDPGRPQHF
>TRBV27|TRBJ2-7|NA|NA
TGTGCCAGCAGTTTAAGGAACTCCTACGAGCAGTACTTC
CASSLRNSYEQYF
>TRBV2|TRBJ2-7|NA|TRBD2
TGTGCCAGCAACGGCGGGAGGATCGCCTACGAGCAGTACTTC
CASNGGRIAYEQYF
>TRBV9|TRBJ2-1|NA|TRBD1
TGTGCCAGCAGCGTAGCTACAGGGGGATCACATGAGCAGTTCTTC
CASSVATGGSHEQFF
>TRBV30|TRBJ1-2|once|NA
TGTGCCTGGAGTAACCAGGACAGTAGTTCTAACTATGGCTACACCTTC
CAWSNQDSSSNYGYTF
>TRBV28|TRBJ2-2|once|TRBD1
TGTGCCAGCAGTTCTCACCGGGACAGGGTGCCCGGGGAGCTGTTTTTT
CASSSHRDRVPGELFF
>TRBV27|TRBJ1-5|NA|TRBD1
TGTGCCAGCAGTTTACGTACAGGGGGAGTCGGTCAGCCCCAGCATTTT
CASSLRTGGVGQPQHF
>TRBV7-2|TRBJ2-1|NA|NA
TGTGCCAGCACCCCTTTTCCCGCCTACAATGAGCAGTTCTTC
CASTPFPAYNEQFF
>TRBV28|TRBJ2-5|NA|NA
TGTGCCAGCAGTCTAGGGGTGAGGCTGGGCGTGGAGACCCAGTACTTC
CASSLGVRLGVETQYF
>TRBV4-2|TRBJ2-7|NA|NA
TGTGCCAGCAGCCAAGATAGAAGGGACGCAAGCTCCTACGAGCAGTACTTC
CASSQDRRDASSYEQYF
>TRBV28|TRBJ2-5|NA|NA
TGTGCCAGCAGTTTACGGTGGGTGCGAGAGACCCAGTACTTC
CASSLRWVRETQYF
>TRBV28|TRBJ2-5|once|NA
TGTGCCAGCAGTTTCCGTCCAGGCGCCGCGCAAGAGACCCAGTACTTC
CASSFRPGAAQETQYF
>TRBV5-4|TRBJ2-1|once|NA
TGTGCCAGCAGCCCGAGGGCTTACAATGAGCAGTTCTTC
CASSPRAYNEQFF
>TRBV4-1|TRBJ2-1|NA|TRBD2
TGCGCCAGCAGCCAGAGGAACCCGGGACTAGCGGGAGGGCCCGCGAATGAGCAGTTCTTC
CASSQRNPGLAGGPANEQFF
>TRBV15|TRBJ1-2|few|NA
TGTGCCACCAGTACCCCGACAGAGGCTTCTGATGGCTACACCTTC
CATSTPTEASDGYTF
>TRBV11-2|TRBJ2-1|NA|NA
TGTGCCAGCAGCTTATATGAGCAGTTCTTC
CASSLYEQFF
>TRBV5-1|TRBJ2-5|NA|TRBD2
TGCGCCAGCAGCGTACACCTCGGGAGGGACGAGACCCAGTACTTC
CASSVHLGRDETQYF
>TRBV13|TRBJ1-3|NA|NA
TGTGCCAGCAGCCCCGCGGGGGGAACTGGAAACACCATATATTTT
CASSPAGGTGNTIYF
>TRBV27|TRBJ1-1|NA|NA
TGTGCCAGCAGCCCAGCCAGGTCGAACACTGAAGCTTTCTTT
CASSPARSNTEAFF
>TRBV27|TRBJ2-3|once|NA
TGTGCCAGCAGCCAGGGAGCTAGCACAGATACGCAGTATTTT
CASSQGASTDTQYF
>TRBV7-9|TRBJ2-7|NA|NA
TGTGCCAGCAGCTTAGGCCCTTCGCGGTCCTACGAGCAGTACTTC
CASSLGPSRSYEQYF
>TRBV11-1|TRBJ2-7|once|NA
TGTGCCAGCAGCGCCTTGATGAGGTTGAGTCGACACGAGCAGTACTTC
CASSALMRLSRHEQYF
>TRBV5-5|TRBJ2-3|NA|NA
TGTGCCAGCAGCCCTGACCTGGAAAATACGCAGTATTTT
CASSPDLENTQYF
>TRBV29-1|TRBJ2-7|NA|TRBD2
TGCAGCGTTGGAGGACTAGCGGGAGGTGGGGCCTCCTACGAGCAGTACTTC
CSVGGLAGGGASYEQYF
>TRBV9|TRBJ2-1|NA|TRBD1
TGTGCCAGCAGCCCGACAGGGGGCTCCGATAATGAGCAGTTCTTC
CASSPTGGSDNEQFF
>TRBV6-4|TRBJ2-1|few|TRBD2
TGTGCCAGCAGTGCCGGGACTAGCAATGAGCAGTTCTTC
CASSAGTSNEQFF
>TRBV19|TRBJ2-5|NA|NA
TGTGCCAGTAGTTCTTTTACGAGGGAGACCCAGTACTTC
CASSSFTRETQYF
>TRBV5-4|TRBJ2-7|once|NA
TGTGCCAGCAGAGGGGTCAGGGATTCCTACGAGCAGTACTTC
CASRGVRDSYEQYF
>TRBV4-3|TRBJ2-5|NA|NA
TGCGCCAGCAGCAAGACTAGTCGGGAGACCCAGTACTTC
CASSKTSRETQYF
>TRBV28|TRBJ2-1|NA|TRBD1
TGTGCCAGCAGTCCCACCCCAGGACAGGGATTCTACAATGAGCAGTTCTTC
CASSPTPGQGFYNEQFF